One T cell receptor (beta chain) is described in this entry. The source of the sample is a study of blood T cell repertoires in COVID-19. In the study overall: Sources were T cells, B-cell-depleted T cells, or PBMCs; the material itself was cDNA or gDNA.

The CDR3 contains 17 residues. V was trimmed by 0 bases and J by 1 base, leaving 10 bases between them. Germline V gene data show CDR1 as LGHNA and CDR2 as YSLEER. Assay: immunoSEQ multiplex PCR; the TCRdb copy retains only in-frame clones and omits some. The data show about 120,000 clones, roughly 80% seen once. Input material: peripheral blood. This sequence was found in a man aged 25-45 years with acute or convalescent COVID-19. The chain joins TRBV4-3 to TRBJ1-6, with D uncertain. This chain's CDR3 is CASSQDPPGSYNSPLHF. In DNA form, the CDR3 reads TGCGCCAGCAGCCAAGATCCCCCGGGATCCTATAATTCACCCCTCCACTTT.